The present T cell receptor (beta chain) was sequenced within a study of chemoradiotherapy in HPV16-positive cancers. Broader study findings: Candidate HPV-specific clones and E7-related TCR motifs grew in tumor during treatment.

Germline CDR1 MNHNS, CDR2 SASEGT. V lost 1 base and J lost 0, with 10 bases in between. This CDR3 comprises 16 residues. Using immunoSEQ multiplex PCR, the repertoire was profiled, and TCRdb retains in-frame clones only, with some absent. The sample lists approximately 50,000 clones; roughly 90% were seen once. Worth noting for this clone: Its target is unknown.

Material: blood, obtained from a patient who underwent chemoradiotherapy. The V call is TRBV6-1, the J call TRBJ1-5, with D perhaps TRBD1 (5 bases). The sequence was collected from a human donor with HPV-associated anogenital cancer. CDR3 in DNA: TGTGCCAGCAGTGAAGAGGGGCTACATAGCAATCAGCCCCAGCATTTT. It encodes CASSEEGLHSNQPQHF.